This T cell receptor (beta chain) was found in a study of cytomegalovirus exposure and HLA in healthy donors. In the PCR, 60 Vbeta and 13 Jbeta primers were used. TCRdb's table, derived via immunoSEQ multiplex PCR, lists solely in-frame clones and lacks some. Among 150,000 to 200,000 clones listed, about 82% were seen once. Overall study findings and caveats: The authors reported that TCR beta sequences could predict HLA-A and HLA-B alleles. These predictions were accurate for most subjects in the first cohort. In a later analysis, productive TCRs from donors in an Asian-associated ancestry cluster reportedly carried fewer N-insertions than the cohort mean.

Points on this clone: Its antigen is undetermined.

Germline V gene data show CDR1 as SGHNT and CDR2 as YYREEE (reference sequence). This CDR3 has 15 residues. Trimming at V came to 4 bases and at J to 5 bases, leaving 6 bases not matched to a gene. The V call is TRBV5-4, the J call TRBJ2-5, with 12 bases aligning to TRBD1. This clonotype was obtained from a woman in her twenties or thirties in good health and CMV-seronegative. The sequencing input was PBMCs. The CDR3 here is CASSTGDRGRETQYF. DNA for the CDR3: TGTGCCAGCAGCACCGGGGACAGGGGGCGGGAGACCCAGTACTTC.